This T cell receptor beta chain was identified during a study of T-cell reconstitution after alpha-beta-depleted transplantation in children. The CDR3 runs to 17 residues. CDR1 is MGHRA and CDR2 is YSYEKL in the germline V gene. V was clipped by 1 base and J by 4 bases, with 20 bases between them. For TCRbeta, the library was prepared with unique molecular identifiers. A single record per CDR3 protein comes from TCRdb applying MiXCR to the PCR reads. The sample includes nearly 350,000 distinct CDR3 sequences, around 15% of them seen just once. This sequence originates from a male patient aged 2 to 10 who had a stem cell transplant for acute lymphoblastic leukemia, so the T cells may come from the graft donor. The chain carries TRBV4-1 and TRBJ2-7; tentative D call: TRBD1 (5 bases). This specimen consisted of PBMCs, mostly from graft donor cells, obtained 360 days after TCRalphabeta/CD19-depleted stem cell transplant. The chain's CDR3 is CASSQVVGQDRLYEQYF. As DNA, the CDR3 is TGCGCCAGCAGCCAAGTGGTGGGGCAAGATAGGTTGTACGAGCAGTACTTC.